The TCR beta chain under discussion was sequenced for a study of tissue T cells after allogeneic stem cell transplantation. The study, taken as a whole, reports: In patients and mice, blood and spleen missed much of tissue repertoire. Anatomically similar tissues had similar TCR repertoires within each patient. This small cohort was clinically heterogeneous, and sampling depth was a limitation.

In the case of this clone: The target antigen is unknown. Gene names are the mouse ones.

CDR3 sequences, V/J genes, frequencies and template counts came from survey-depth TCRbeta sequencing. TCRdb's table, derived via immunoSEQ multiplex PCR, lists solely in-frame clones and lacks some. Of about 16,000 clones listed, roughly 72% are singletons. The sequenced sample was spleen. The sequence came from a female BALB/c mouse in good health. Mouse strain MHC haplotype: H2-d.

The DNA read from the CDR3 is TGTGCCAGCAGCCAAGTGACACAAAACACAGAAGTCTTC. It specifies CASSQVTQNTEVF. In full, the CDR3 is CASSQVTQNTEVFF. The genes are TRBV5 and TRBJ1-1; D not resolved. Read sequence stops 1 residue before the CDR3 end, and the germline J gene provides the missing end. This CDR3 spans 14 amino acids. Trimming took off 1 base at V and 1 base at J, with 7 bases between the two ends. Per the germline V gene, CDR1 is LGHNA and CDR2 is YNLKQL (reference sequence).